This is a list of T cell receptor beta chains from one sample in a study of identical twins. TCRdb reprocessed the 5' RACE reads via MiXCR and lists one record per CDR3 protein. Among about 530,000 distinct CDR3 sequences listed, 13% to 15% were seen once. The sample also formed part of further work on yellow fever vaccine responses in identical twins.

Input material: CD4+ T cells sorted from blood. These receptor sequences come from a woman aged 18-30 years in good health. CDR3s include the opening cysteine and the closing phenylalanine or tryptophan. D genes are given only for firm matches. Size values are once, few and many counts, or a class for expanded clones, and some rows have none.

J gene | clone size | V gene | D gene | CDR3 protein
TRBJ2-1 | NA | TRBV20-1 | TRBD2 | CSASREGHEQFF
TRBJ1-6 | few | TRBV10-2 | NA | CASSEDLGSPLHF
TRBJ1-1 | NA | TRBV14 | NA | CASSQALVGKTEAFF
TRBJ1-2 | few | TRBV5-6 | NA | CASRTSGRNLGYTF
TRBJ2-4 | few | TRBV5-6 | TRBD1 | CASSRDRILAKNIQYF
TRBJ1-2 | NA | TRBV20-1 | NA | CSAREIGRVDYGYTF
TRBJ2-3 | NA | TRBV9 | TRBD2 | CASSINFGLAGGPTDTQYF
TRBJ2-1 | NA | TRBV3-1 | NA | CASSQGVGGGGYNEQFF
TRBJ2-1 | few | TRBV29-1 | NA | CSVEDLFDTESYNEQFF
TRBJ1-5 | NA | TRBV15 | NA | CATSIGPKDQPQHF
TRBJ2-3 | few | TRBV7-2 | NA | CASSSQNTQYF
TRBJ2-2 | few | TRBV20-1 | TRBD1 | CSAGQGYTGELFF
TRBJ2-5 | NA | TRBV11-2 | NA | CASSLARGNQETQYF
TRBJ2-2 | few | TRBV5-1 | NA | CASSFLALGDTGELFF
TRBJ2-7 | few | TRBV2 | TRBD1 | CASRQGNYEQYF
TRBJ2-6 | few | TRBV12-3/TRBV12-4 | NA | CASSLLPGPGANVLTF
TRBJ2-3 | NA | TRBV11-2 | TRBD2 | CASSRMGTSGAGADTQYF
TRBJ2-3 | few | TRBV11-2 | TRBD2 | CASSRLAGPVAVLDTQYF
TRBJ1-1 | few | TRBV5-1 | NA | CASSFGAAEAFF
TRBJ1-2 | NA | TRBV5-1 | NA | CASSEGDGSYGYTF
TRBJ1-1 | NA | TRBV6-1 | NA | CASRPHTSGGTEAFF
TRBJ2-1 | NA | TRBV28 | TRBD1 | CASSSTGTGNNEQFF
TRBJ2-3 | few | TRBV6-5 | NA | CASQGSTDTQYF
TRBJ2-3 | few | TRBV6-1 | TRBD1 | CATKDRDRGTDTQYF
TRBJ2-3 | few | TRBV5-1 | TRBD2 | CASSLGSSGGSDTQYF
TRBJ1-1 | many | TRBV5-1 | NA | CASSSDRLNTEAFF
TRBJ2-1 | NA | TRBV2 | TRBD2 | CASSNQLAGVYNEQFF
TRBJ2-1 | NA | TRBV29-1 | NA | CSVFTRLRDNEQFF
TRBJ2-5 | few | TRBV18 | NA | CASSPDETQYF
TRBJ2-3 | few | TRBV2 | TRBD1 | CASSYNRGDTQYF
TRBJ2-5 | NA | TRBV12-3/TRBV12-4 | TRBD2 | CASSLIVFGGSGSGETQYF
TRBJ2-2 | NA | TRBV3-1 | TRBD2 | CASSEILAVNTGELFF
TRBJ1-6 | NA | TRBV12-3/TRBV12-4 | TRBD1 | CASRAGTGSGNSPLHF
TRBJ1-5 | few | TRBV12-3/TRBV12-4 | TRBD1 | CASRGGQYSNQPQHF
TRBJ2-5 | NA | TRBV4-1 | NA | CASSQDIASQETQYF
TRBJ2-4 | NA | TRBV7-9 | NA | CASSLPGSRGKNIQYF
TRBJ2-2 | NA | TRBV5-1 | NA | CASSFSRDTGELFF
TRBJ2-6 | NA | TRBV20-1 | TRBD1 | CSATRGPGANVLTF
TRBJ1-2 | few | TRBV29-1 | NA | CSVGQTGGYGYTF
TRBJ2-2 | few | TRBV7-9 | TRBD1 | CASSPLTGPTGELFF
TRBJ2-1 | NA | TRBV3-1 | NA | CASSKFDEQFF
TRBJ2-7 | few | TRBV2 | NA | CASSDLAGTYEQYF
TRBJ1-6 | few | TRBV6-4 | TRBD1 | CASSDTGGWNSPLHF
TRBJ2-7 | few | TRBV5-1 | TRBD2 | CASSPAGGPREQYF
TRBJ2-7 | few | TRBV20-1 | NA | CSATGDTAYEQYF
TRBJ2-3 | NA | TRBV20-1 | NA | CSASPSWPTDTQYF
TRBJ2-7 | few | TRBV10-3 | NA | CAIGDNSYEQYF
TRBJ2-2 | NA | TRBV28 | NA | CASVSGSPGTGELFF
TRBJ2-3 | NA | TRBV5-1 | NA | CASSLLALDTQYF
TRBJ2-1 | NA | TRBV12-3/TRBV12-4 | TRBD1 | CASRYRQGNNEQFF
TRBJ2-7 | NA | TRBV14 | TRBD2 | CASSQLSGTGYEQYF
TRBJ1-3 | few | TRBV29-1 | NA | CSVEDKWGSGNTIYF
TRBJ2-5 | few | TRBV29-1 | NA | CSVELGETQYF
TRBJ1-1 | NA | TRBV5-1 | NA | CASSPGGGRTEAFF
TRBJ2-2 | NA | TRBV11-2 | NA | CASSLPAPTGELFF